This TCR beta chain appears in the sequencing data of a study of siplizumab effects on memory and regulatory T cells (dated by TCRdb to the late 2010s). For the study in its entirety: The effect of the anti-CD2 antibody siplizumab on alloreactive T-cell subsets was examined in allogeneic mixed lymphocyte reactions constructed from human PBMCs.

The paper as a whole reports these results and caveats: Among mappable alloreactive CD4+ clones, the Treg-derived fraction averaged around 69% with siplizumab versus roughly 30% in control reactions. Compared with memory T cells, unstimulated naive T cells appeared more diverse, and naive cells seemed to make a substantial contribution to the alloresponse. Whether proliferating Tregs from siplizumab cultures were suppressive was not functionally confirmed. The cumulative frequency of alloreactive sequences traceable to unstimulated CD4+ memory T cells was significantly reduced by siplizumab. A naive or memory phenotype could not be assigned to roughly 80-97% of proliferating CD4+ or CD8+ clones. Because sequences at frequencies below about 10^-5 were poorly captured, only a minor fraction of alloreactive clones could be mapped back to unstimulated subsets.

CDR1 and CDR2, per the germline V gene, are SGHRS and YFSETQ. The CDR3 starts with the cysteine, ends with the phenylalanine, and has 15 residues. Only the CDR3 part of the read is kept: 45 bases, read in frame from the first base. Clipping removes 5 bases from V and 4 bases from J, with 7 as the unmatched junction base count. With regard to this clone: Its antigen is currently not known. No per-base quality is available; no much larger clone lies one base away.

Sorted unstimulated T cells, along with proliferating T cells recovered from mixed lymphocyte reactions, underwent TCRbeta CDR3 sequencing. Fresh whole blood from fewer than twelve HLA-typed healthy donors was used to isolate PBMCs. To map where alloreactive clones came from, unstimulated CD4+ non-regulatory T cells were FACS-sorted. The library was generated by the immunoSEQ multiplex PCR assay. Around 10^5 TCR templates per sample were assayed by the deep sequencing platform. Genomic DNA extracted from sorted T cells was used for TCRbeta CDR3 sequencing. The published analysis was carried out like this. The R programming language was used for the clonal analysis of the TCRbeta CDR3 data. Comparing unstimulated samples against CFSE-low samples taken after the reaction was how alloreactive CD4+ and CD8+ clones were defined. Regulatory or non-regulatory origin of alloreactive CD4+ clones was assigned by matching sequences to the sorted unstimulated Treg and non-Treg repertoires. In its TCRdb copy, this immuneACCESS table keeps in-frame sequences only and misses some clones. Where compared with another copy, unresolved V genes explain less than half of these, and the others have no known cause. V and J calls and clone size are as listed in that table; D and trimming were resolved from the DNA. A total of around 110,000 clones appear in this sample, about 94% of them only once. In total, the top ten clones hold approximately 1.8% of the sample.

Sequencing used non-Treg CD4+ T cells sorted from blood. The sample's cell subset or site label is to be understood as: FACS-sorted unstimulated CD4+ non-regulatory T cells. The chain is assembled from TRBV5-1 and TRBJ2-5; TRBD2 lines up with 11 middle nucleotides. The receptor comes from a human donor in good health. Here is the DNA: TGCGCCAGCAGACTTGTAGCGGGAGGGGGAGAGACCCAGTACTTC. Translated, this gives CASRLVAGGGETQYF.